The source of this T cell receptor beta chain is a study of identical twins. General observations from the study: Donors were not followed over many years; analysis was cross-sectional. The presence of invariant MAIT and iNKT cells could partly confound analyses of zero-insertion sequences.

Unique molecular identifiers were in the cDNA, with template-switch universal primer binding. TCRdb passed the 5' RACE reads through MiXCR, listing each CDR3 protein once. In the table there are about 530,000 distinct CDR3 sequences, roughly 15% of which are singletons. This clonotype was seen more than once but under ten times. Antigen: not known. Healthy Caucasians, and only they, were the donors. The CDR3 has 14 residues. The J segment lost 7 bases and the V segment lost 4 bases, leaving 9 bases of the junction unmatched. Germline CDR1 SGHRS, CDR2 YFSETQ. Separately, the same data were catalogued under a study of yellow fever vaccine responses in identical twins.

The sequenced sample was CD4+ T cells sorted from blood. The chain has TRBV5-1 and TRBJ2-7, with 9 bases fitting TRBD1. The receptor's source is a woman between 18 and 29 years old in good health. The CDR3 coding sequence is TGCGCCAGCAGCGGCGGGGACAGGGCTTCGGAGCAGTACGTC. It specifies CASSGGDRASEQYV.